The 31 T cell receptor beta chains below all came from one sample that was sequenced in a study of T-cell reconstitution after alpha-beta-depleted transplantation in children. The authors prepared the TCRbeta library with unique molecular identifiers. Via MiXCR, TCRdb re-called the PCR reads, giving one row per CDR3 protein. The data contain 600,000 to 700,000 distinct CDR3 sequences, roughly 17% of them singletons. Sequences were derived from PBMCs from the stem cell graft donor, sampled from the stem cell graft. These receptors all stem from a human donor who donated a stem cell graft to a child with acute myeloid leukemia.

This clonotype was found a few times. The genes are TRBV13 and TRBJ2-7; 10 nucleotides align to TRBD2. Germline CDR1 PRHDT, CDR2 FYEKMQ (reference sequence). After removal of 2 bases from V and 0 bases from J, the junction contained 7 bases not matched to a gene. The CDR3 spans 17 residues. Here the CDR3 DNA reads TGTGCCAGCAGCTTACCAAGCGGGGGGGAATACTCCTACGAGCAGTACTTC. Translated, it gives CASSLPSGGEYSYEQYF. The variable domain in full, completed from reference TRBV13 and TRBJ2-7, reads AAGVIQSPRHLIKEKRETATLKCYPIPRHDTVYWYQQGPGQDPQFLISFYEKMQSDKGSIPDRFSAQQFSDYHSELNMSSLELGDSALYFCASSLPSGGEYSYEQYFGPGTRLTVT.

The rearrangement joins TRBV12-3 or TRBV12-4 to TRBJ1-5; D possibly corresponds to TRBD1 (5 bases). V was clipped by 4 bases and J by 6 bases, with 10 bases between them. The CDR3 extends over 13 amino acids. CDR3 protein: CASSSGGFQPQHF. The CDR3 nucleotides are TGTGCCAGCAGTTCGGGGGGTTTTCAGCCCCAGCATTTT.

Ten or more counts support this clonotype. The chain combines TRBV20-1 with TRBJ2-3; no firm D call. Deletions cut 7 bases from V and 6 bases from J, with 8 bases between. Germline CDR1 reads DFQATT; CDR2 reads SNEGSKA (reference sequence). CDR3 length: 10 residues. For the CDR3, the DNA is TGCAGTGTCTTGTGGGATACGCAGTATTTT. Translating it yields CSVLWDTQYF.

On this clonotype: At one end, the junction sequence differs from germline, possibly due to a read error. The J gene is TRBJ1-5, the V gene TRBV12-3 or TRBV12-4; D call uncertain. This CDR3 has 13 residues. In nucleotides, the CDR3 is TGTGCCAGCGCCTCATTAAGGATGCAGCCCCACCATTTT. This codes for CASASLRMQPHHF.

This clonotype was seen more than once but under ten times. CDR3 coding DNA: TGCGCCAGCAGCTACCGGGCAGTAGAGGACAATGAGCAGTTCTTC. Its translation is CASSYRAVEDNEQFF. This chain connects TRBV5-1 to TRBJ2-1; the D is unclear. The germline gives CDR1 SGHRS, CDR2 YFSETQ. The CDR3 has 15 amino acids. V was shortened by 3 bases and J by 5 bases, with 15 bases between the two germline ends.

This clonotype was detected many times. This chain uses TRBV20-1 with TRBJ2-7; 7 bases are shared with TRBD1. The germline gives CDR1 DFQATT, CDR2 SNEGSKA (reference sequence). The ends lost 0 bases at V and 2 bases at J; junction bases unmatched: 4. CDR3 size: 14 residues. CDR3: CSARDRDSPYEQYF. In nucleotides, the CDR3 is TGCAGTGCTAGAGATCGGGACAGTCCCTACGAGCAGTACTTC.

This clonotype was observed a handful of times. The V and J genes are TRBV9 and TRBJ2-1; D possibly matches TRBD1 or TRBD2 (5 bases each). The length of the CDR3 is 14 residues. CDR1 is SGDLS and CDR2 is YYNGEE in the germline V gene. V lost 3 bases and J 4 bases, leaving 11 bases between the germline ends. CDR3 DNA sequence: TGTGCCAGCAGCGCCTGGGACCGATACAATGAGCAGTTCTTC. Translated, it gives CASSAWDRYNEQFF.

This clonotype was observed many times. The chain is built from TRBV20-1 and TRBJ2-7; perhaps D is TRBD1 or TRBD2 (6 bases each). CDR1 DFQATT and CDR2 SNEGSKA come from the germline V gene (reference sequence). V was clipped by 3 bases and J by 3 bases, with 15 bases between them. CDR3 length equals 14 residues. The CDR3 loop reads CSARPEEGGYEQYV. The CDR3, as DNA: TGCAGTGCTAGGCCGGAGGAGGGGGGCTACGAGCAGTACGTC.

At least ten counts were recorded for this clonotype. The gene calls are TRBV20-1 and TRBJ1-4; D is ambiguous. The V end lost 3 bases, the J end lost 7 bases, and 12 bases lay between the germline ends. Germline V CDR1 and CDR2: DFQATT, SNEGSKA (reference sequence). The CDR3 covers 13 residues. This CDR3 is CSASLVEVEKLFF. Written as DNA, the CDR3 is TGCAGTGCTAGCTTGGTGGAGGTTGAAAAACTGTTTTTT.

DNA for the CDR3: TGTGCCAGCTTAGGGGATCCCCACTACGAGCAGTACGTC. This sequence encodes CASLGDPHYEQYV. The chain combines TRBV7-8 with TRBJ2-7, with TRBD1 as a possible D gene (5 bases). The CDR3 totals 13 residues. Germline CDR1 SGHVS, CDR2 FQNEAQ. The V end lost 8 bases, the J end lost 3 bases, and 14 bases lay between the germline ends.

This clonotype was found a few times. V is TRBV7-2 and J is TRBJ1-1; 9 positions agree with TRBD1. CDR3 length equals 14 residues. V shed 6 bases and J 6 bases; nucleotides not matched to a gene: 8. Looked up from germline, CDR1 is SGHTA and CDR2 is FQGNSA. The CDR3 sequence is CASSRRDRASEAFF. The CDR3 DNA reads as TGTGCCAGCAGTCGCCGGGACAGGGCCTCTGAAGCTTTCTTT.

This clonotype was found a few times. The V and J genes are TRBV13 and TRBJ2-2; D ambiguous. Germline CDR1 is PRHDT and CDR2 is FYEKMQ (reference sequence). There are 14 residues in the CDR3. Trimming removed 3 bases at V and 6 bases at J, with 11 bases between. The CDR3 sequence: CASSLRVVAGELFF. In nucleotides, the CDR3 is TGTGCCAGCAGCTTGCGAGTCGTCGCCGGGGAGCTGTTTTTT.

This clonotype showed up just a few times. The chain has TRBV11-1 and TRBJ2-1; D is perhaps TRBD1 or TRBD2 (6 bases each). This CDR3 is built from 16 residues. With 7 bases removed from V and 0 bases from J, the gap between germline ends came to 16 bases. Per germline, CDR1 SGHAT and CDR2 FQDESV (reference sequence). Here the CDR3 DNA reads TGTGCCAGCACGCGACGAGGGGGAGGCTCCTACAATGAGCAGTTCTTC. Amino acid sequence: CASTRRGGGSYNEQFF.

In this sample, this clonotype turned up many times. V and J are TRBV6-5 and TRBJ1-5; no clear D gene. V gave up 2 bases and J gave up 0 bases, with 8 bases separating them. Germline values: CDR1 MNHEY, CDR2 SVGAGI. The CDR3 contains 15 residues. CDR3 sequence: CASSYVADSNQPQHF. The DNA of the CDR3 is TGTGCCAGCAGTTACGTCGCAGATAGCAATCAGCCCCAGCATTTT.

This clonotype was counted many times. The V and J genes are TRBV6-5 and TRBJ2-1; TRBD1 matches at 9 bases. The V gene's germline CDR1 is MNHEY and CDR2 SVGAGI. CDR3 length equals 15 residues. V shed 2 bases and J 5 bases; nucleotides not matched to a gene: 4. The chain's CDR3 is CASSYEGTGNNEQFF. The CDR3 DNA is TGTGCCAGCAGTTACGAGGGGACAGGGAACAATGAGCAGTTCTTC.

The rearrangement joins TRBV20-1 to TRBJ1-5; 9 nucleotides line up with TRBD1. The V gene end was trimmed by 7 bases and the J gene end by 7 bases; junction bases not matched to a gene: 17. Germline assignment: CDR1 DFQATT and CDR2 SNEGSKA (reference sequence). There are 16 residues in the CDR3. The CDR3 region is CSVPFGRDRARQPQHF. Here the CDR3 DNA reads TGCAGTGTTCCCTTTGGCCGGGACAGGGCGAGGCAGCCCCAGCATTTT.

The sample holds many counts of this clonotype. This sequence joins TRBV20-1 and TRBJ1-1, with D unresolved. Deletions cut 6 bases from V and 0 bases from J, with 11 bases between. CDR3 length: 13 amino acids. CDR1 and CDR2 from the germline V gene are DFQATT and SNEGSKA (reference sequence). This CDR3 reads CSADHQVNTEAFF. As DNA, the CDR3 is TGCAGTGCAGACCATCAAGTGAACACTGAAGCTTTCTTT.

The CDR3 here is CASTTGAGTGELFF. The DNA for the CDR3 is TGTGCCAGCACGACGGGGGCCGGCACCGGGGAGCTGTTTTTT. The V and J genes are TRBV27 and TRBJ2-2; D may correspond to TRBD1 or TRBD2 (6 bases each). CDR3 size: 14 residues. The germline CDR1 and CDR2 sequences are MNHEY and SMNVEV (reference sequence). Trimming removed 7 bases from V and 4 bases from J, with 13 bases in between.

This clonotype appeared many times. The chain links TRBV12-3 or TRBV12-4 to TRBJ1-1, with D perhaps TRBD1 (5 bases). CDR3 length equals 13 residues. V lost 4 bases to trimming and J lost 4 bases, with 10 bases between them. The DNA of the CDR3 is TGTGCCAGCAGTTCACGGACAATCACTGAAGCTTTCTTT. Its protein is CASSSRTITEAFF.

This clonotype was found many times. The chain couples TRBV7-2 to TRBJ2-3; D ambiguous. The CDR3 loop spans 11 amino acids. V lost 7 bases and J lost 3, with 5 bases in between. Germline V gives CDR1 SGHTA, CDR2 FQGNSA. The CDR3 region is CASIHTDTQYF. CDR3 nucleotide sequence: TGTGCCAGCATCCATACAGATACGCAGTATTTT.

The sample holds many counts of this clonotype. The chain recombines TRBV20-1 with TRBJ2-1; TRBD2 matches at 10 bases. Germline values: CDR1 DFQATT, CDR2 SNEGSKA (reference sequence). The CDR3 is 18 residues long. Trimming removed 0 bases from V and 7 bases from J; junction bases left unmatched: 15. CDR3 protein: CSARDRVAGGLRSNEQFF. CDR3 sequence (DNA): TGCAGTGCTAGAGATCGTGTAGCGGGGGGCTTAAGGTCTAATGAGCAGTTCTTC.

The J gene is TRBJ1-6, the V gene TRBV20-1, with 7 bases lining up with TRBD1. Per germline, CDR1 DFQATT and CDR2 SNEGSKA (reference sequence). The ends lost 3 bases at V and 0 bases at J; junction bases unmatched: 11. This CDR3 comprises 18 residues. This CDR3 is CSARSWDSQSSYNSPLHF. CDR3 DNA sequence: TGCAGTGCTAGGTCCTGGGACAGCCAGAGCTCCTATAATTCACCCCTCCACTTT.

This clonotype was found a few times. The chain's CDR3 is CASSSPQTLSSYEQYF. CDR3 DNA: TGTGCCAGCAGCTCTCCCCAGACCCTGAGCTCCTACGAGCAGTACTTC. The chain joins TRBV7-2 to TRBJ2-7, with unresolved D. Germline lookup yields CDR1 SGHTA and CDR2 FQGNSA. Trimming took 4 bases from V and 0 from J, leaving 16 bases between them. The CDR3 is 16 residues long. Full variable domain (rest looked up from reference TRBV7-2 and TRBJ2-7): GAGVSQSPSNKVTEKGKDVELRCDPISGHTALYWYRQSLGQGLEFLIYFQGNSAPDKSGLPSDRFSAERTGGSVSTLTIQRTQQEDSAVYLCASSSPQTLSSYEQYFGPGTRLTVT.

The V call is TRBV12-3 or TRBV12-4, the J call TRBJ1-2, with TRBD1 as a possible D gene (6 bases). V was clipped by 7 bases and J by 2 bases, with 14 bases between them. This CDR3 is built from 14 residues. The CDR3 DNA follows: TGTGCCAGCACCCCCGGACAGTCGAACTATGGCTACACCTTC. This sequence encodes CASTPGQSNYGYTF.

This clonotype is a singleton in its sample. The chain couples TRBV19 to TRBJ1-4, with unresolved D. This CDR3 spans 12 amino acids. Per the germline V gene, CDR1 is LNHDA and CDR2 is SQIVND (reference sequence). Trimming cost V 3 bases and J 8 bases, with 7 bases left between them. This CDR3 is CASSIGREKLFF. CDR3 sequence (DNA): TGTGCCAGTAGTATCGGGCGAGAAAAACTGTTTTTT.

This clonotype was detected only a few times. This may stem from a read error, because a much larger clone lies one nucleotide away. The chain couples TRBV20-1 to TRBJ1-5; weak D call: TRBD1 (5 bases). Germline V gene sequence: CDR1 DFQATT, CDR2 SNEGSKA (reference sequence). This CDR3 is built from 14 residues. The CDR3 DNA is TGCGGTGCTTCGGGGGGAGGCACAAATCAGCCCCAGCATTTT. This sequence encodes CGASGGGTNQPQHF.

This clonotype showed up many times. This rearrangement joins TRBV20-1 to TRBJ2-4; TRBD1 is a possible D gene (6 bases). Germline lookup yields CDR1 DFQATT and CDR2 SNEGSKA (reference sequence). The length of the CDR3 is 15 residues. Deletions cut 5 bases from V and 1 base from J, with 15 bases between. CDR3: CSAGRGGTAKNIQYF. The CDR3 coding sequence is TGCAGTGCTGGGAGAGGGGGTACGGCCAAAAACATTCAGTACTTC.

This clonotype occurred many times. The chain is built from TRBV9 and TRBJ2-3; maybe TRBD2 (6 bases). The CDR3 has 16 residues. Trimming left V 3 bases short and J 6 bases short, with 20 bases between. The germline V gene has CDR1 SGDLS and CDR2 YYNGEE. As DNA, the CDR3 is TGTGCCAGCAGCGCCTCCCCCTCGCGGGGTGGGGATACGCAGTATTTT. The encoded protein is CASSASPSRGGDTQYF.

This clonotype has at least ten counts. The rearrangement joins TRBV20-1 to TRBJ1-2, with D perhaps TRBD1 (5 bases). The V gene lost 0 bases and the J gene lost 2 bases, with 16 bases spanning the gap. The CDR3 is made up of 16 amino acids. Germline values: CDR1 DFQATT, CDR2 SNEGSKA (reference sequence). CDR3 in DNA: TGCAGTGCTAGAGATAGAGGTGGGACGGCAAACTATGGCTACACCTTC. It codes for CSARDRGGTANYGYTF.

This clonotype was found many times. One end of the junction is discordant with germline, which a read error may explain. CDR3 nucleotide sequence: TGTGCCAGCAGTTTAGACACCAACACCGGGGAGCTGTTTTTT. As protein: CASSLDTNTGELFF. The J gene is TRBJ2-2, the V gene TRBV5-1; D unresolved. CDR3 length equals 14 residues. Germline lookup yields CDR1 SGHRS and CDR2 YFSETQ.

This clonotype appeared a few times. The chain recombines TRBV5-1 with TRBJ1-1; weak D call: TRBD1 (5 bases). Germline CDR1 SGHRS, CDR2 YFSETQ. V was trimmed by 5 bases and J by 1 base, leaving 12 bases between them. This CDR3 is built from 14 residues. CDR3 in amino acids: CASRDSRGNTEAFF. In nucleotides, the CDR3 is TGCGCCAGCAGGGACTCAAGGGGGAACACTGAAGCTTTCTTT.